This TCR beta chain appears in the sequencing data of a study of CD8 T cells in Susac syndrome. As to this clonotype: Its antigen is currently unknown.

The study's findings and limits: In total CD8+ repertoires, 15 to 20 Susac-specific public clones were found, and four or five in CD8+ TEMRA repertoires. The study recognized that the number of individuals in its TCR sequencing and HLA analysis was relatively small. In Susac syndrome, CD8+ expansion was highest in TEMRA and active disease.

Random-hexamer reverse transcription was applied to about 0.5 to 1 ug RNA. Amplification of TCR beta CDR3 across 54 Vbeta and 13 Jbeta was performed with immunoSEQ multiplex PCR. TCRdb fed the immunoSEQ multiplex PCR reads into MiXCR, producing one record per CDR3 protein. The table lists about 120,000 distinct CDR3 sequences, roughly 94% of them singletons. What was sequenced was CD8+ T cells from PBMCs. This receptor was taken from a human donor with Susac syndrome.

CDR3 sequence: CASSHRDTGQPQHF. The CDR3 DNA follows: TGTGCCAGCAGCCACAGGGATACGGGTCAGCCCCAGCATTTT. The chain employs TRBV7-9 and TRBJ1-5; D may be TRBD1 (6 bases). CDR1 and CDR2 from the germline V gene are SEHNR and FQNEAQ (reference sequence). Trimming shortened V by 5 bases and J by 6 bases, and 14 bases separated the two germline ends. The CDR3 is 14 amino acids.